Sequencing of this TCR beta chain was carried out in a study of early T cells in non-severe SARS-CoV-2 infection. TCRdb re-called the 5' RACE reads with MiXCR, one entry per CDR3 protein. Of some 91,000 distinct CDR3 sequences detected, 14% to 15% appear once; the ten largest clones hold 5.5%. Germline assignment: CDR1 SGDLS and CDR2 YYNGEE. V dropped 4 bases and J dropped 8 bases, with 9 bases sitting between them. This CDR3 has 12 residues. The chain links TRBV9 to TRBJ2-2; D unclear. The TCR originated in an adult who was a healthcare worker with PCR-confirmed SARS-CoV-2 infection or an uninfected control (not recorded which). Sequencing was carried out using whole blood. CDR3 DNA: TGTGCCAGCAGCCCACAACTGGGGGAGCTGTTTTTT. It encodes CASSPQLGELFF.